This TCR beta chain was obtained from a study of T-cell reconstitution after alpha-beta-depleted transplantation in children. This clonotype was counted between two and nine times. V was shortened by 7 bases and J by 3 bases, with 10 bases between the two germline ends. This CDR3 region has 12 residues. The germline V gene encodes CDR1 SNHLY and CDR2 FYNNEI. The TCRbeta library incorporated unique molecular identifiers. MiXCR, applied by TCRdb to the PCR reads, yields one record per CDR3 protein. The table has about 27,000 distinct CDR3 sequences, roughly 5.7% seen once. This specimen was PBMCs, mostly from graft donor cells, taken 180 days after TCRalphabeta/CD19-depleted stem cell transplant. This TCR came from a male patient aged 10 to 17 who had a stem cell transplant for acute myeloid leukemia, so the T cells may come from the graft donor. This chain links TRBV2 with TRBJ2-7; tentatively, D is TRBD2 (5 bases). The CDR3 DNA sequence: TGTGCCAGCAACAGCGGAGGCTACGAGCAGTACTTC. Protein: CASNSGGYEQYF. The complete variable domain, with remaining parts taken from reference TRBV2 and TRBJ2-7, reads EPEVTQTPSHQVTQMGQEVILRCVPISNHLYFYWYRQILGQKVEFLVSFYNNEISEKSEIFDDQFSVERPDGSNFTLKIRSTKLEDSAMYFCASNSGGYEQYFGPGTRLTVT.